These T cell receptor beta chains were read from a single sample in a study of blood T cell repertoires in COVID-19. Some clones are missing from TCRdb's copy, which holds only in-frame ones; the method was immunoSEQ multiplex PCR. This sample has about 500,000 clones, with around 90% found just once. The sample was PBMCs or T cells enriched from blood (not recorded which). The receptors here all came from a woman aged 18-29 years who had recovered from COVID-19. The CDR3 runs from the conserved cysteine through the conserved F or W. A D gene is named only where the DNA matches it firmly. The size of a clone is reported for some rows only, either as once, few or many, or as a class for expanded clones.

. | few | TRBJ1-1 | TRBV7-9 | TGTGCCAGCAGCTTCACCGGGGGCACTGAAGCTTTCTTT | CASSFTGGTEAFF
TRBD1 | once | TRBJ1-1 | TRBV5-1 | TGCGCCAGCAGCTTGGGAGGACAGGGAGGCACTGAAGCTTTCTTT | CASSLGGQGGTEAFF
TRBD1 | few | TRBJ1-1 | TRBV6-5 | TGTGCCAGCACGCGAGACAGGGGGAGCACTGAAGCTTTCTTT | CASTRDRGSTEAFF
TRBD1 | once | TRBJ1-2 | TRBV12-3/TRBV12-4 | TGTGCCAGCACCTTGACAGGGGTACAGGGCTACACCTTC | CASTLTGVQGYTF
TRBD2 | . | TRBJ2-5 | TRBV11-2 | TGTGCCAGCAGCTTTACACTAGCGGGGGGGCCTGAGACCCAGTACTTC | CASSFTLAGGPETQYF
TRBD2 | . | TRBJ2-3 | TRBV7-2 | TGTGCCAGCAGCTTACGCGGGGGGGCGCTAATTCCAGATACGCAGTATTTT | CASSLRGGALIPDTQYF
TRBD1 | . | TRBJ2-1 | TRBV30 | TGTGCCTGGGGACAGGAATTAAACAATGAGCAGTTCTTC | CAWGQELNNEQFF
. | few | TRBJ1-2 | TRBV5-1 | TGCGCCAGCAGTCAGGGGAGAACAGCTAACTATGGCTACACCTTC | CASSQGRTANYGYTF
TRBD2 | . | TRBJ2-1 | TRBV9 | TGTGCCAGCAGCGTGAGTGGCGGGGGGGGCTCCTACAATGAGCAGTTCTTC | CASSVSGGGGSYNEQFF
TRBD1 | . | TRBJ1-5 | TRBV5-6 | TGTGCCAGCAGCGAAGGGACAGGGGGCCGTAATCAGCCCCAGCATTTT | CASSEGTGGRNQPQHF
. | . | TRBJ1-6 | TRBV10-3 | TGTGCCATCAGTGATCCGCCAGGGACTGGCTCACCCCTCCACTTT | CAISDPPGTGSPLHF
TRBD1 | . | TRBJ1-1 | TRBV4-2 | TGTGCCAGCAGCCCCGGGACAGGGGCCTCCCATGGGGCTGAAGCTTTCTTT | CASSPGTGASHGAEAFF
TRBD1 | . | TRBJ2-6 | TRBV7-9 | TGTGCCAGCAGCATCGGGACAGCCTTCTCTGGGGCCAACGTCCTGACTTTC | CASSIGTAFSGANVLTF
. | . | TRBJ1-2 | TRBV5-1 | TGCGCCAGCAGCTTGTTCGACAGTTCCTATGGCTACACCTTC | CASSLFDSSYGYTF
. | . | TRBJ1-5 | TRBV28 | TGTGCCAGCAGTGGGCTAGGGGGAGACCAGCCCCAGCATTTT | CASSGLGGDQPQHF
. | . | TRBJ2-1 | TRBV4-1 | TGCGCCAGCAGCCAAGGAGGTACCCTTTACAATGAGCAGTTCTTC | CASSQGGTLYNEQFF
. | . | TRBJ2-7 | TRBV27 | TGTGCCAGCAGTTATGGAGCCAACTACGAGCAGTACTTC | CASSYGANYEQYF
. | . | TRBJ2-1 | TRBV11-2 | TGTGCCAGCAGCTTCCTCCAGGGTGAGCAGTTCTTC | CASSFLQGEQFF
. | . | TRBJ1-6 | TRBV10-3 | TGTGCCATCAGTGACGACAGCTCCTATAATTCACCCCTCCACTTT | CAISDDSSYNSPLHF
. | . | TRBJ1-1 | TRBV14 | TGTGCCAGCAGCCGCACACAGTTTAACACTGAAGCTTTCTTT | CASSRTQFNTEAFF
TRBD1 | . | TRBJ1-2 | TRBV27 | TGTGCCAGCAGTCCAAGGACAGGGGGCAGGGACTATGGCTACACCTTC | CASSPRTGGRDYGYTF
. | . | TRBJ1-4 | TRBV5-1 | TGCGCCAGCAGCTTATGGCAGGGGAATGAAAAACTGTTTTTT | CASSLWQGNEKLFF
TRBD2 | . | TRBJ2-3 | TRBV5-1 | TGCGCCAGCAGCTGGGGACTAGCGGGGTCCACAGATACGCAGTATTTT | CASSWGLAGSTDTQYF
TRBD1 | . | TRBJ1-1 | TRBV11-2 | TGTGCCAGCAGCTTAGGCCAGGGGGCTAATAGATCGAACACTGAAGCTTTCTTT | CASSLGQGANRSNTEAFF
TRBD1 | . | TRBJ2-7 | TRBV18 | TGTGCCAGCTCACGCGCTCCCCTCCGGGACAGGATTTCCTACGAGCAGTACTTC | CASSRAPLRDRISYEQYF
TRBD1 | . | TRBJ1-2 | TRBV2 | TGTGCCAGCATTGTAGGAAGGGGGCGGTCAACGGATGGCTACACCTTC | CASIVGRGRSTDGYTF
TRBD2 | . | TRBJ2-3 | TRBV19 | TGTGCCAGTAGTATTAGCGGGCCCCGCACAGATACGCAGTATTTT | CASSISGPRTDTQYF
. | . | TRBJ1-2 | TRBV27 | TGTGCCAGCAGGAGGGACGGGGGTGGCTACACCTTC | CASRRDGGGYTF
. | . | TRBJ2-1 | TRBV19 | TGTGCCAGTAGTATACGAGGGGGTACCCCCTACAATGAGCAGTTCTTC | CASSIRGGTPYNEQFF
. | . | TRBJ1-4 | TRBV28 | TGTGCCAGCAGTGGGTTGAGGGAAAAACTGTTTTTT | CASSGLREKLFF
. | . | TRBJ1-5 | TRBV6-5 | TGTGCCAGCTGCGTAGGGGCGCAGGATCAGCCCCAGCATTTT | CASCVGAQDQPQHF
. | few | TRBJ1-2 | TRBV14 | TGTGCCAGCAGCCAGGGGGGGACAACCCAGGTCGGCTACACCTTC | CASSQGGTTQVGYTF
. | . | TRBJ2-1 | TRBV2 | TGTGCCAGCAGTGGTCAGCGCGGGCCTAAGAATGAGCAGTTCTTC | CASSGQRGPKNEQFF
. | . | TRBJ1-4 | TRBV7-9 | TGTGCCAGCAGCTACGGGGGGAGTGAAAAACTGTTTTTT | CASSYGGSEKLFF
TRBD2 | . | TRBJ2-7 | TRBV19 | TGTGCCAGCATGAGCAAACCGGGACTAGCGTTCAACGAGCAGTACTTC | CASMSKPGLAFNEQYF
. | . | TRBJ1-1 | TRBV4-2 | TGTGCCAGCAGCCCGGGAGGGGGGCGGGCGTTAAGGACTGAAGCTTTCTTT | CASSPGGGRALRTEAFF
. | . | TRBJ1-2 | TRBV7-2 | TGTGCCAGCAGTTTACACCCAGATGGCGGCTACACCTTC | CASSLHPDGGYTF
. | . | TRBJ2-1 | TRBV6-5 | TGTGCCAGCACCAACATGAATGAGCAGTTCTTC | CASTNMNEQFF
TRBD2 | . | TRBJ2-3 | TRBV7-9 | TGTGCCGGGGGGGGTGCCCCTTCCACAGATACGCAGTATTTT | CAGGGAPSTDTQYF
. | . | TRBJ2-3 | TRBV19 | TGTGCCAGTACGGCCCAGGGGTCGACGACAGATACGCAGTATTTT | CASTAQGSTTDTQYF
. | . | TRBJ2-3 | TRBV5-4 | TGTGCCAGCAGCTTATTACGGGGAGATACGCAGTATTTT | CASSLLRGDTQYF
. | . | TRBJ1-5 | TRBV27 | TGTGCCAGCAGTCAGACCACAGGGTTTTGGCAGCCCCAGCATTTT | CASSQTTGFWQPQHF
TRBD1 | . | TRBJ1-5 | TRBV6-5 | TGTGCCAGCAGGACAGGGGTCAATCAGCCCCAGCATTTT | CASRTGVNQPQHF
. | . | TRBJ1-2 | TRBV3-1/TRBV3-2 | TGTGCCAGCAGCCAACAGGGGCACTATGGCTACACCTTC | CASSQQGHYGYTF